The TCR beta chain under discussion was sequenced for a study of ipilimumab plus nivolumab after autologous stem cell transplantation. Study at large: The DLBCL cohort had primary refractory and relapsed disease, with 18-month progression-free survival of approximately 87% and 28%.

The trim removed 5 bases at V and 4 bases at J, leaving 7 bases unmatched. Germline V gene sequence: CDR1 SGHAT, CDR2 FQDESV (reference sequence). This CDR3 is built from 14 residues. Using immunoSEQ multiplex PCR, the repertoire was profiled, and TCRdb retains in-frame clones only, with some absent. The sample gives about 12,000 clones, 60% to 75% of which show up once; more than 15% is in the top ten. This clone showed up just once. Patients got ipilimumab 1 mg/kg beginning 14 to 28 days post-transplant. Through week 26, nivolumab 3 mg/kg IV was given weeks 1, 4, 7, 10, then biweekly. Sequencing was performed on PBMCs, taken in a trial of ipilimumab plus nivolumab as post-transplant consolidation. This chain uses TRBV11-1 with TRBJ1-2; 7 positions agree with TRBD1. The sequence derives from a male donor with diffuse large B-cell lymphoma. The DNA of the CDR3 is TGTGCCAGCAGCCCCGGGACAGCATTCTATGGCTACACCTTC. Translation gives CASSPGTAFYGYTF.